This record looks at one T cell receptor beta chain sequence and its context. The entry originates in a study of tumor and adjacent non-tumor tissue in lung cancer. The template was RNA from unsorted bulk tissue. Germline lookup yields CDR1 SQVTM and CDR2 ANQGSEA. This CDR3 spans 11 amino acids. Trimming shortened V by 7 bases and J by 6 bases, and 10 bases separated the two germline ends. TCRbeta libraries were built with three rounds of nested PCR, modified from ARM-PCR. Each CDR3 protein gets one entry after TCRdb re-called the multiplex PCR reads with MiXCR. This sample has 75,000 to 95,000 distinct CDR3 sequences, with 67% found just once.

The J gene is TRBJ2-1, the V gene TRBV29-1; a weak D match, TRBD2 (5 bases). This sequence originates from a man aged 55-75 years with non-small cell lung cancer. Material: lung tumor tissue. The CDR3, as DNA: TGCAGCGAGTGGACTGGCAATGAGCAGTTCTTC. Protein: CSEWTGNEQFF.